This T cell receptor beta chain was obtained from a study of human T cells and chemical hapten exposure (dated by TCRdb to 2020 to 2023). In the study overall: For sensitization, 2% DPC in acetone was applied to an approximately 2 cm by approximately 2 cm area of upper inner arm skin. Throughout the approximately 22-week study period, patients were also given weekly therapeutic DPC doses on the scalp. Patch testing on the upper back used Finn chambers containing 0.01% DPC, with scoring done after 6 days according to International Contact Dermatitis Research Group standards. The mostly female patient cohort included alopecia areata with under or over 50% scalp involvement, alopecia totalis and alopecia universalis. Libraries were combined into a pool for sequencing, and differences in TCR yield between samples came mainly from small differences in library volumes within the pool. The study tracked peripheral blood TCR repertoire changes in vivo during primary and secondary sensitization to the hapten diphenylcyclopropenone (DPC) in alopecia patients. Patient blood was sampled pre-sensitization (week 0) and at 2, 6 and about 24 weeks after DPC sensitization. Twenty-nine alopecia patients provided blood for TCR sequencing at one to four time points (pre-sensitization, 2, 6 and 24 weeks).

Relative to germline, V is 4 bases shorter and J is 1 base shorter, with 10 bases between their ends. Sequences WSHSY (CDR1) and SAAADI (CDR2) are obtained from the germline V gene. Inclusive of the bounding cysteine and phenylalanine, the CDR3 is 14 residues long. The entry retains the CDR3 DNA only, 42 bases that are in frame from base 1. Library preparation was by RACE. TCRdb lists the instrument as NextSeq 500. During library preparation, unique molecular identifiers were attached to individual cDNA molecules so that TCRs could be counted in a quantitative, reproducible way. From each blood RNA sample, both TCR alpha and TCR beta chains were sequenced. The authors' analysis ran thus. Samples had a median of 95,638 TCRs, with a range from about 20,000 to 690,600. The Decombinator software suite was used to annotate the V, J and CDR3 of the TCR reads. To make PS versus PT1 abundance plots, every sample was subsampled to the same number of TCRs (28,000). Expanded TCRs were defined as absent before sensitization and observed at least eight times at the 2-week time point. The public reads were run again by TCRdb, first through fastp at Q25 and then through MiXCR, and only productive beta chains were kept. Rows matching on CDR3 protein sequence are summarized as one entry with the most common DNA and genes. The authors' filters were not applied to this entry. Here the sample has under 450,000 distinct CDR3 sequences; roughly 4.8% occur a single time. Jointly, the top ten make up under 3% of the sample.

In this sample, this clonotype turned up many times. What this receptor recognizes is not known. Per-base quality was not reported, and no clone a single base away is much larger than it. In light of the paper, this sample's time point label describes: patch test 1, 2 weeks after DPC sensitization. The treatment or condition tag for this specimen amounts to: therapeutic diphenylcyclopropenone sensitization with weekly scalp DPC. Blood at each patch-test visit was drawn before the patch test was applied. Eligible patients were aged 18 to 70, diagnosed with alopecia, deemed suitable for DPC therapy, and excluded if pregnant. Unfractionated whole blood was collected in Tempus Blood RNA tubes, and total RNA was extracted from that blood. The paper as a whole reports these results and caveats: Significantly more large CDR3 similarity clusters were formed by expanded TCRs than by pre-sensitization or healthy control sets, consistent with antigen-driven responses. Because every patient had alopecia, a presumed autoimmune disease, the patients' immune response might differ from that of healthy individuals. The number of TCRs above 1 in 1000 frequency did not change with DPC sensitization; there was no evidence of global repertoire structure alterations. A positive correlation was found between the number of PT1 expanded TCRs and patch test score, with significance reached at thresholds 8, 16 and 32 but not 4. Repeated subsampling changed both the strength of the expansion versus patch-test correlation and the threshold at which that correlation became significant.

Here the sequenced sample was whole blood, taken in connection with sensitization to the hapten diphenylcyclopropenone (DPC). The clonotype comes from a woman between 45 and 65 years old with alopecia areata. Some clones in this sample may be carry-over from other donors' samples. The rearrangement joined TRBV10-2 to TRBJ1-1, and TRBD1 may be the D gene, going by 5 matching bases. The CDR3 here reads CASSGGRRNTEAFF. The DNA sequence follows: TGCGCCAGCAGTGGGGGGAGGAGGAACACTGAAGCTTTCTTT.